This T cell receptor (beta chain) was identified during a study of T cell responses to AZD1222 COVID-19 vaccine. TCRdb's table, derived via immunoSEQ multiplex PCR, lists solely in-frame clones and lacks some. The table lists fewer than 150,000 clones, 70% to 90% of them singletons. The germline V and J ends were trimmed by 4 bases and 2 bases, with 10 bases remaining between them. The V gene's germline CDR1 is MDHEN and CDR2 SYDVKM. The CDR3 contains 14 residues. This clonotype was sampled from an adult who received the AZD1222 COVID-19 vaccine. Sequenced material: peripheral blood, taken 28 days after the second AZD1222 dose. The chain has TRBV28 and TRBJ2-3; D perhaps matches TRBD1 (5 bases). CDR3 loop: CASSSPRDTDTQYF. Here the CDR3 DNA reads TGTGCCAGCAGTTCCCCCAGGGACACAGATACGCAGTATTTT.